This T cell receptor beta chain was recorded in a study of identical twins. Study observations and caveats: Low generation-probability sequences were in excess among twin-shared out-of-frame alpha sequences. Twins shared beta out-of-frame sequences in excess, but this excess was weaker. Analyses of zero insertions could, in part, be confounded by invariant MAIT and iNKT cells.

Template switching introduced a universal primer site, and the cDNA bore unique molecular identifiers. TCRdb itself ran the 5' RACE reads through MiXCR, one entry per CDR3 protein. This table holds more than 250,000 distinct CDR3 sequences, approximately 8% found once. This clonotype was seen at least ten times. Its antigen is not identified. The J segment lost 9 bases and the V segment lost 6 bases, leaving 17 bases of the junction unmatched. Germline assignment: CDR1 DFQATT and CDR2 SNEGSKA (reference sequence). CDR3 length: 15 amino acids. These data were also reused for a study on yellow fever vaccine responses in identical twins.

The TCR comes from a woman aged 18-35 years in good health. This rearrangement joins TRBV20-1 to TRBJ2-4; TRBD1 agrees at 7 bases. The source material was memory (CD45RO+) T cells sorted from blood. Written as DNA, the CDR3 is TGCAGTGCAAGGACCGGACAGGACGCTGGGGGCATTCAGTACTTC. It is translated as CSARTGQDAGGIQYF.